This passage covers 17 T cell receptor beta chains from one sample sequenced in a study of early T cells in non-severe SARS-CoV-2 infection. In TCRdb, the 5' RACE reads were re-called with MiXCR into one record per CDR3 protein. Here the sample spans more than 55,000 distinct CDR3 sequences, over 4.5% being singletons. This material consisted of whole blood, taken at baseline. The receptors were sampled from an adult who was a healthcare worker with PCR-confirmed SARS-CoV-2 infection or an uninfected control (not recorded which).

This clonotype was picked up one time. This chain uses TRBV3-1 with TRBJ2-2; TRBD1 matches 8 bases. The CDR3 runs 17 residues. In germline, CDR1 is LGHDT, CDR2 YNNKEL (reference sequence). V trimming: 0 bases; J trimming: 6 bases; junction bases outside the gene matches: 9. CDR3 nucleotides: TGTGCCAGCAGCCAAGATCTGGGACAGGTTTACGCCGGGGAGCTGTTTTTT. This gives the protein CASSQDLGQVYAGELFF.

The table lists this clonotype with many counts. This chain links TRBV12-3 or TRBV12-4 with TRBJ2-3, with 7 bases that match TRBD1. The CDR3 is 14 amino acids. Trimming took 5 bases from V and 1 from J; bases not matched to a gene: 3. CDR3 in DNA: TGTGCCAGCAGTCCTGGACAGGGCACAGATACGCAGTATTTT. This sequence encodes CASSPGQGTDTQYF.

This chain uses TRBV27 with TRBJ2-7, with 8 bases matching TRBD2. Germline V gene data show CDR1 as MNHEY and CDR2 as SMNVEV (reference sequence). CDR3 length equals 14 residues. V gave up 10 bases and J gave up 2 bases; unmatched junction bases: 10. CDR3 nucleotides: TGTGCCACCCGACCCGGGACTAGACCCTACGAGCAGTACTTC. Amino acid sequence: CATRPGTRPYEQYF.

This clonotype has a count of ten or more. The J gene is TRBJ2-2, the V gene TRBV7-6; the D gene is possibly TRBD1 (5 bases). V was shortened by 3 bases and J by 0 bases, with 14 bases between the two germline ends. Germline CDR1 SGHVS, CDR2 FNYEAQ. This CDR3 region has 17 residues. CDR3: CASSFHPREANTGELFF. The CDR3 nucleotides are TGTGCCAGCAGCTTTCATCCCAGGGAAGCGAACACCGGGGAGCTGTTTTTT.

This clonotype occurred many times. The chain combines TRBV11-2 with TRBJ2-1, with 12 bases that match TRBD2. Germline V gene lookup returns CDR1 SGHAT and CDR2 FQNNGV. J lost 7 bases, V lost 2 bases, and 6 bases had no gene match. This CDR3 contains 16 residues. For the CDR3, the DNA is TGTGCCAGCAGCTTATCAATTCTAGCGGGAGGGAATGAGCAGTTCTTC. It specifies CASSLSILAGGNEQFF.

This clonotype came up many times. This CDR3 reads CASMVTGGVEAFF. The DNA for the CDR3 is TGTGCCAGCATGGTAACAGGGGGCGTTGAAGCTTTCTTT. The rearrangement links TRBV12-3 or TRBV12-4 to TRBJ1-1; TRBD1 aligns across 9 bases. This CDR3 spans 13 amino acids. With 7 bases clipped from V and 7 bases from J, the junction kept 7 bases outside the gene matches.

The chain carries TRBV27 and TRBJ2-1; no clear D. V was clipped by 2 bases and J by 7 bases, with 6 bases between them. The germline V gene encodes CDR1 MNHEY and CDR2 SMNVEV (reference sequence). CDR3 length: 12 amino acids. The CDR3 bases are TGTGCCAGCAGTTTAATGCGGAATGAGCAGTTCTTC. Translating gives CASSLMRNEQFF.

The sample holds many counts of this clonotype. V usage is TRBV18 and J usage is TRBJ1-1; D not certain. Trimming shortened V by 2 bases and J by 6 bases, and 7 bases separated the two germline ends. Germline CDR1 and CDR2: KGHSH and LQKENI. The CDR3 contains 12 residues. The CDR3 DNA reads as TGTGCCAGCTCACCAGGAGAGGCTGAAGCTTTCTTT. Residues: CASSPGEAEAFF.

This clonotype was recorded many times. The chain uses TRBV11-3 and TRBJ2-3; 8 bases agree with TRBD2. Germline-derived CDR1 and CDR2 are SGHNT and YENEEA. CDR3 size: 15 residues. The V segment lost 5 bases and the J segment 2 bases; nucleotides outside the gene matches: 6. The CDR3, as DNA: TGTGCCAGCAGCCCTAGCGGGTACTACACAGATACGCAGTATTTT. It encodes CASSPSGYYTDTQYF.

The table lists this clonotype with a few counts. The J gene is TRBJ2-2, the V gene TRBV4-2; TRBD1 agrees at 9 bases. CDR3 length: 16 amino acids. The J segment lost 0 bases and the V segment lost 2 bases, leaving 1 base of the junction unmatched. Germline V lookup: CDR1 LGHNA, CDR2 YNFKEQ. The CDR3: CASSQRQGANTGELFF. The CDR3 bases are TGTGCCAGCAGCCAACGACAGGGGGCGAACACCGGGGAGCTGTTTTTT.

This clonotype was seen ten or more times. The gene calls are TRBV23-1 and TRBJ2-3; a weak D match, TRBD2 (7 bases). TRBV23-1 is placed among ORFs of uncertain function. CDR3 length: 23 residues. Deletions cut 0 bases from V and 1 base from J, with 32 bases between. DNA for the CDR3: TGCGCCAGCAGTCAATCGGGGGCCGGGACGACAGGCGGGGGAAGCACTCGCACAGATACGCAGTATTTT. Residues: CASSQSGAGTTGGGSTRTDTQYF.

This clonotype was picked up many times. This CDR3 is missing its conserved last phenylalanine or tryptophan, likely due to a read error. The chain joins TRBV20-1 to TRBJ2-1, with D perhaps matching TRBD1 or TRBD2 (5 bases each). With 0 bases removed from V and 0 bases from J, the gap between germline ends came to 12 bases. Germline V gives CDR1 DFQATT, CDR2 SNEGSKA (reference sequence). The CDR3 loop spans 16 amino acids. CDR3 protein: CSARDPARGSYNEQFS. CDR3 coding DNA: TGCAGTGCTAGAGATCCAGCGAGGGGCTCCTACAATGAGCAGTTCTCC.

A few counts support this clonotype. The rearrangement links TRBV20-1 to TRBJ2-2, with unresolved D. This CDR3 has 11 amino acids. Germline CDR1 reads DFQATT; CDR2 reads SNEGSKA (reference sequence). The ends were cut back, 5 bases at V and 2 bases at J, with 3 bases in the middle. The CDR3: CSAVNTGELFF. The CDR3 nucleotides are TGCAGTGCTGTAAACACCGGGGAGCTGTTTTTT.

The rearrangement links TRBV28 to TRBJ2-7, with no clear D. CDR1 is MDHEN, CDR2 SYDVKM, per germline. The CDR3 covers 11 residues. Between the trimmed V and J ends, which lost 3 bases and 3 bases, there was a span of 3 bases. The CDR3 coding sequence is TGTGCCAGCAGTTTTCTCTACGAGCAGTACTTC. Amino acids: CASSFLYEQYF.

This CDR3 is CSARGVGLAGALDTGELFF. In DNA, the CDR3 is TGCAGTGCTAGGGGAGTCGGGCTAGCGGGAGCCTTGGACACCGGGGAGCTGTTTTTT. This chain joins TRBV20-1 and TRBJ2-2; 10 nucleotides agree with TRBD2. Per germline, CDR1 DFQATT and CDR2 SNEGSKA (reference sequence). The CDR3 loop spans 19 amino acids. J lost 3 bases, V lost 3 bases, and 16 bases had no gene match.

This clonotype was observed at least ten times. The gene calls are TRBV12-2 and TRBJ2-5; the listed D gene, TRBD1, was not tested against the DNA. TRBV12-2 is a pseudogene segment. This CDR3 is 16 amino acids long. CDR3 in DNA: TGTGCAAGTCGCTTAGGGTCGGGACACCCAAAAGAGACCCAGTACTTC. Encoded protein: CASRLGSGHPKETQYF.

Many counts were recorded for this clonotype. The chain recombines TRBV19 with TRBJ2-2, with 7 bases aligning to TRBD2. Losses at the gene ends were 6 bases for V and 1 base for J; bases not matched to a gene: 8. This CDR3 spans 16 amino acids. Per the germline V gene, CDR1 is LNHDA and CDR2 is SQIVND (reference sequence). The CDR3 DNA reads TGTGCCAGTAGCGCATCACTAGCGTTGAACACCGGGGAGCTGTTTTTT. Amino acids: CASSASLALNTGELFF.